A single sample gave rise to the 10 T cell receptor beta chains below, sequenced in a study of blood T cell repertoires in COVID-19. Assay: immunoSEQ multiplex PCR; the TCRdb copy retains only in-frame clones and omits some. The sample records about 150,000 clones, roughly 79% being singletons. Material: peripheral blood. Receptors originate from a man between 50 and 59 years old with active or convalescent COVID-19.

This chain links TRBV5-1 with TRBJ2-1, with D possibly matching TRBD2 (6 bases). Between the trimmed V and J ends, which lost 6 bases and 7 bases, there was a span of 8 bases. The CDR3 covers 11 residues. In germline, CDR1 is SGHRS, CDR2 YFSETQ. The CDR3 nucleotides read TGCGCCAGCATGGGGGGAAATGAGCAGTTCTTC. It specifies CASMGGNEQFF.

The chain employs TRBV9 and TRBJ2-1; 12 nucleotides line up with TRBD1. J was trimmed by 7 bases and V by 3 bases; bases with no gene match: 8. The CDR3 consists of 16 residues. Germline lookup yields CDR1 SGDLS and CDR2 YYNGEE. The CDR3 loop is CASSARGQGARNEQFF. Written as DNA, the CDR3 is TGTGCCAGCAGCGCGAGGGGACAGGGGGCGCGAAATGAGCAGTTCTTC.

CDR3 amino acids: CASSQTAGVSDTQYF. The DNA for the CDR3 is TGTGCCAGCAGCCAAACAGCGGGAGTGTCAGATACGCAGTATTTT. The chain combines TRBV9 with TRBJ2-3, with 8 bases identical to TRBD2. The trim removed 4 bases at V and 4 bases at J, leaving 8 bases unmatched. The CDR3 has 15 amino acids. The germline V gene has CDR1 SGDLS and CDR2 YYNGEE.

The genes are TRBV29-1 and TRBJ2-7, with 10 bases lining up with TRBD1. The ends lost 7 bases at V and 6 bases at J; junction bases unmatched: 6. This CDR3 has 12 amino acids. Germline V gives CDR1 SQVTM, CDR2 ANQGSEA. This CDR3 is CSGGTGDGEQYF. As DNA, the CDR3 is TGCAGCGGAGGGACAGGGGATGGCGAGCAGTACTTC.

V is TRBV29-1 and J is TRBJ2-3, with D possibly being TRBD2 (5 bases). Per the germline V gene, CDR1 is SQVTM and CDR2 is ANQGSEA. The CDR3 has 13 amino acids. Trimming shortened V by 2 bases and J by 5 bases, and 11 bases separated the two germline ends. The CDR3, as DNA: TGCAGCGTTGAAAGTACTAGTGGAGATACGCAGTATTTT. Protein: CSVESTSGDTQYF.

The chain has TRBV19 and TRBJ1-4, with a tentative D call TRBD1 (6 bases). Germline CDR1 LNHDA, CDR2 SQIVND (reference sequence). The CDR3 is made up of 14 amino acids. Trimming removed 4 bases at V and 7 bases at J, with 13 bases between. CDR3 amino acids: CASSTYRAGEKLFF. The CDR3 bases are TGTGCCAGTAGTACCTACAGGGCCGGTGAAAAACTGTTTTTT.

In DNA form, the CDR3 reads TGTGCCAGCAGCTCGACTAGCGGGAGGGCGGGGGATGAGCAGTTCTTC. Its translation is CASSSTSGRAGDEQFF. The chain recombines TRBV5-6 with TRBJ2-1; 14 nucleotides line up with TRBD2. J was trimmed by 8 bases and V by 3 bases; bases with no gene match: 7. CDR1 is SGHDT and CDR2 is YYEEEE in the germline V gene. This CDR3 contains 16 residues.

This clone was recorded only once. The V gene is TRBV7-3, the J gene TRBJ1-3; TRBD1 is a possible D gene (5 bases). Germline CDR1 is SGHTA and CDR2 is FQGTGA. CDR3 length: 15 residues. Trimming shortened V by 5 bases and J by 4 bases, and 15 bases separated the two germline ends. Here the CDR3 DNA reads TGTGCCAGCAGCCTGCCCGGGGGAGAAGGAAACACCATATATTTT. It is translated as CASSLPGGEGNTIYF.

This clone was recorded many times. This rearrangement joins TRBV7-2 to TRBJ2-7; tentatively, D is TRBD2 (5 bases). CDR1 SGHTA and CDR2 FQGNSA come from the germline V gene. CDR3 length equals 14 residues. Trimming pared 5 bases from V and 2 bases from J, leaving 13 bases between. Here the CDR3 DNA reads TGTGCCAGCAGCCAACGGGGTAGTCCCTACGAGCAGTACTTC. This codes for CASSQRGSPYEQYF.

The CDR3 spells CASSKTGTGSAFF. DNA of the CDR3: TGTGCCAGCAGCAAAACCGGGACAGGGTCAGCTTTCTTT. This rearrangement joins TRBV13 to TRBJ1-1, with 9 bases aligning to TRBD1. V lost 5 bases and J lost 10; bases outside the gene matches: 8. This CDR3 has 13 amino acids. Germline-derived CDR1 and CDR2 are PRHDT and FYEKMQ (reference sequence).